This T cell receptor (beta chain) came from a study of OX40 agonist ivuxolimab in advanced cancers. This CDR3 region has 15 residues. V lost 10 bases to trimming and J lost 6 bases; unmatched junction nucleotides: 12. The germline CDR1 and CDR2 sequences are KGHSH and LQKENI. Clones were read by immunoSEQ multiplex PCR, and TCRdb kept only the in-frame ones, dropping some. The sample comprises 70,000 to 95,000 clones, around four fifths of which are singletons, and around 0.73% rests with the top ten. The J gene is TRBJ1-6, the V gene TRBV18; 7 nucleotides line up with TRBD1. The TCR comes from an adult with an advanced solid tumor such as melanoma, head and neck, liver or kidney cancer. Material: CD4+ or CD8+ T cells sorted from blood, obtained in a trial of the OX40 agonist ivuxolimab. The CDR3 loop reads CATRREGAANSPLHF. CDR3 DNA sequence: TGTGCCACCCGAAGGGAGGGGGCGGCTAATTCACCCCTCCACTTT.